This is a list of T cell receptor beta chains from one sample in a study of blood T cell repertoires in COVID-19. TCRdb keeps only in-frame clones here, not all; method: immunoSEQ multiplex PCR. The sample yields more than 90,000 clones, 75% to 85% seen once. Sequencing used peripheral blood. The receptor set was obtained from a woman aged 80 or over with acute or convalescent COVID-19. Each CDR3 is given with its conserved first and last residue. The D gene is left open where the match is weak. The size of a clone is reported for some rows only, either as once, few or many, or as a class for expanded clones.

cdr3_aa: CASSFRQGSSYNEQFF
cdr3_nt: TGTGCCAGCAGTTTTAGACAGGGGAGCTCCTACAATGAGCAGTTCTTC
v_call: TRBV27
clone_size: -
d_call: TRBD1
j_call: TRBJ2-1

cdr3_aa: CASSQERESGGYENETQYF
cdr3_nt: TGCGCCAGCAGCCAAGAGCGGGAAAGCGGGGGATACGAGAACGAGACCCAGTACTTC
v_call: TRBV4-1
clone_size: -
d_call: TRBD2
j_call: TRBJ2-5

cdr3_aa: CASSEGGVRTEAFF
cdr3_nt: TGTGCCAGCAGTGAAGGTGGAGTACGGACTGAAGCTTTCTTT
v_call: TRBV2
clone_size: -
d_call: -
j_call: TRBJ1-1

cdr3_aa: CASSYSTQNTEAFF
cdr3_nt: TGTGCCAGCAGTTACTCGACTCAGAACACTGAAGCTTTCTTT
v_call: TRBV6-5
clone_size: -
d_call: -
j_call: TRBJ1-1

cdr3_aa: CASSPTQRPIYTDTQYF
cdr3_nt: TGTGCCAGCTCACCAACCCAGCGCCCGATATACACAGATACGCAGTATTTT
v_call: TRBV18
clone_size: -
d_call: -
j_call: TRBJ2-3

cdr3_aa: CASSFPSGLREQYF
cdr3_nt: TGTGCCAGCAGTTTTCCTAGCGGGTTGCGCGAGCAGTACTTC
v_call: TRBV28
clone_size: -
d_call: TRBD2
j_call: TRBJ2-7

cdr3_aa: CASSEAGSYGYTF
cdr3_nt: TGTGCCAGCAGTGAAGCGGGGAGCTATGGCTACACCTTC
v_call: TRBV2
clone_size: -
d_call: -
j_call: TRBJ1-2

cdr3_aa: CASSYVGHTTYGYTF
cdr3_nt: TGTGCCAGCAGTTACGTGGGACACACCACCTATGGCTACACCTTC
v_call: TRBV6-2/TRBV6-3
clone_size: many
d_call: -
j_call: TRBJ1-2

cdr3_aa: CASGLGAMDGNTIYF
cdr3_nt: TGTGCTAGTGGTTTGGGGGCTATGGATGGAAACACCATATATTTT
v_call: TRBV12-5
clone_size: -
d_call: -
j_call: TRBJ1-3

cdr3_aa: CASSKGDEETQYF
cdr3_nt: TGTGCCAGCAGTAAAGGGGATGAGGAGACCCAGTACTTC
v_call: TRBV28
clone_size: -
d_call: -
j_call: TRBJ2-5

cdr3_aa: CASSLGVVGASDTQYF
cdr3_nt: TGTGCCAGCAGCTTAGGTGTAGTGGGGGCGTCAGATACGCAGTATTTT
v_call: TRBV7-9
clone_size: -
d_call: -
j_call: TRBJ2-3

cdr3_aa: CASSLGPPVPYNEQFF
cdr3_nt: TGTGCCAGCAGCTTAGGGCCGCCTGTACCCTACAATGAGCAGTTCTTC
v_call: TRBV11-2
clone_size: -
d_call: -
j_call: TRBJ2-1

cdr3_aa: CASSQDHRQGDPSTGELFF
cdr3_nt: TGTGCCAGCAGCCAAGATCATAGACAGGGGGACCCTAGCACCGGGGAGCTGTTTTTT
v_call: TRBV3-1/TRBV3-2
clone_size: -
d_call: TRBD1
j_call: TRBJ2-2

cdr3_aa: CASSLVGGNQPQHF
cdr3_nt: TGTGCCAGCAGCTTAGTCGGGGGGAATCAGCCCCAGCATTTT
v_call: TRBV7-2
clone_size: few
d_call: -
j_call: TRBJ1-5

cdr3_aa: CASSAITYGYTF
cdr3_nt: TGTGCCAGCAGCGCCATTACATATGGCTACACCTTC
v_call: TRBV7-9
clone_size: -
d_call: -
j_call: TRBJ1-2

cdr3_aa: CASSRRRDTHFSEQYF
cdr3_nt: TGTGCCAGCAGTCGACGCCGGGACACCCACTTCAGCGAGCAGTACTTC
v_call: TRBV6-6
clone_size: -
d_call: -
j_call: TRBJ2-7

cdr3_aa: CASSLWRGREETQYF
cdr3_nt: TGTGCCAGCAGCTTATGGAGGGGGAGGGAAGAGACCCAGTACTTC
v_call: TRBV7-2
clone_size: -
d_call: -
j_call: TRBJ2-5

cdr3_aa: CASSVGDQPQHF
cdr3_nt: TGTGCCAGCAGCGTGGGAGACCAGCCCCAGCATTTT
v_call: TRBV9
clone_size: few
d_call: -
j_call: TRBJ1-5

cdr3_aa: CASSYRTGLWDQYF
cdr3_nt: TGTGCCAGCAGCTACCGCACAGGTCTCTGGGACCAGTACTTC
v_call: TRBV14
clone_size: -
d_call: -
j_call: TRBJ2-5

cdr3_aa: CASSSRLSSTDTQYF
cdr3_nt: TGCGCCAGCAGCTCTCGACTAAGTAGCACAGATACGCAGTATTTT
v_call: TRBV4-1
clone_size: -
d_call: -
j_call: TRBJ2-3

cdr3_aa: CASSEAWSGGYGYTF
cdr3_nt: TGTGCCAGCAGTGAAGCGTGGTCAGGGGGCTATGGCTACACCTTC
v_call: TRBV6-1
clone_size: -
d_call: TRBD1
j_call: TRBJ1-2

cdr3_aa: CASSSRLAGDSDTQYF
cdr3_nt: TGTGCCAGCAGTTCCCGACTAGCGGGAGATTCGGATACGCAGTATTTT
v_call: TRBV6-5
clone_size: -
d_call: TRBD2
j_call: TRBJ2-3

cdr3_aa: CASSKGQGATDTQYF
cdr3_nt: TGTGCCAGCAGCAAAGGACAGGGGGCAACAGATACGCAGTATTTT
v_call: TRBV5-4
clone_size: -
d_call: TRBD1
j_call: TRBJ2-3

cdr3_aa: CASSYRTDSNGYTF
cdr3_nt: TGTGCCAGCAGTTACAGGACTGATTCTAATGGCTACACCTTC
v_call: TRBV6-6
clone_size: -
d_call: -
j_call: TRBJ1-2

cdr3_aa: CASSPYDRVNTEAFF
cdr3_nt: TGTGCCAGCAGTCCCTACGACAGGGTGAACACTGAAGCTTTCTTT
v_call: TRBV6-2/TRBV6-3
clone_size: -
d_call: TRBD1
j_call: TRBJ1-1

cdr3_aa: CASSYSAGNTEAFF
cdr3_nt: TGTGCCAGCAGTTACTCGGCAGGGAACACTGAAGCTTTCTTT
v_call: TRBV6-2/TRBV6-3
clone_size: -
d_call: -
j_call: TRBJ1-1

cdr3_aa: CASSDTRTSGISYNEQFF
cdr3_nt: TGTGCCAGTAGTGACACCCGGACTAGCGGGATCTCCTACAATGAGCAGTTCTTC
v_call: TRBV19
clone_size: few
d_call: TRBD2
j_call: TRBJ2-1

cdr3_aa: CASSYSGEWYNEQFF
cdr3_nt: TGTGCCAGTAGTTATTCGGGGGAGTGGTACAATGAGCAGTTCTTC
v_call: TRBV19
clone_size: -
d_call: -
j_call: TRBJ2-1

cdr3_aa: CASSLLALSTDTQYF
cdr3_nt: TGTGCCAGCAGCTTACTAGCCCTAAGCACAGATACGCAGTATTTT
v_call: TRBV7-9
clone_size: -
d_call: -
j_call: TRBJ2-3

cdr3_aa: CASSPLRDRDLNTF
cdr3_nt: TGTGCCAGCTCACCGCTCCGGGACAGGGACTTAAACACCTTC
v_call: TRBV18
clone_size: once
d_call: TRBD1
j_call: TRBJ1-2

cdr3_aa: CASSPGLPDLGEQYF
cdr3_nt: TGTGCCAGCTCACCGGGACTACCAGACCTTGGCGAGCAGTACTTC
v_call: TRBV18
clone_size: -
d_call: TRBD2
j_call: TRBJ2-7

cdr3_aa: CASSPTGQSNSPLHF
cdr3_nt: TGTGCCAGCAGTCCTACCGGACAGTCTAATTCACCCCTCCACTTT
v_call: TRBV28
clone_size: -
d_call: -
j_call: TRBJ1-6

cdr3_aa: CASSLAPGTGVIDTQYF
cdr3_nt: TGTGCCAGCAGCTTAGCCCCCGGCACCGGGGTTATAGATACGCAGTATTTT
v_call: TRBV13
clone_size: -
d_call: -
j_call: TRBJ2-3

cdr3_aa: CASSVAGGGNTIYF
cdr3_nt: TGTGCCAGCAGCGTAGCGGGGGGGGGAAACACCATATATTTT
v_call: TRBV9
clone_size: -
d_call: -
j_call: TRBJ1-3

cdr3_aa: CASIPELGRGPVDTQYF
cdr3_nt: TGTGCCAGCATCCCCGAACTGGGCAGGGGGCCAGTAGATACGCAGTATTTT
v_call: TRBV6-2/TRBV6-3
clone_size: -
d_call: TRBD1
j_call: TRBJ2-3

cdr3_aa: CASSFSGSRNNEQFF
cdr3_nt: TGTGCCAGCAGCTTTTCAGGTAGTAGGAACAATGAGCAGTTCTTC
v_call: TRBV7-2
clone_size: -
d_call: -
j_call: TRBJ2-1

cdr3_aa: CAWSATGETQYF
cdr3_nt: TGTGCCTGGAGTGCAACAGGAGAGACCCAGTACTTC
v_call: TRBV30
clone_size: -
d_call: -
j_call: TRBJ2-5

cdr3_aa: CASSPGAGMHSSGNTIYF
cdr3_nt: TGTGCCAGCTCACCAGGGGCAGGGATGCATAGCTCTGGAAACACCATATATTTT
v_call: TRBV18
clone_size: once
d_call: -
j_call: TRBJ1-3

cdr3_aa: CASSLGGTGVYEQYF
cdr3_nt: TGCGCCAGCAGCTTGGGGGGAACAGGGGTCTACGAGCAGTACTTC
v_call: TRBV5-1
clone_size: -
d_call: TRBD1
j_call: TRBJ2-7

cdr3_aa: CASSQGLTRGRGGELFF
cdr3_nt: TGTGCCAGCAGCCAAGGGCTAACCAGGGGGCGCGGCGGGGAGCTGTTTTTT
v_call: TRBV3-1/TRBV3-2
clone_size: once
d_call: TRBD1
j_call: TRBJ2-2

cdr3_aa: CASRLGLGPSTDTQYF
cdr3_nt: TGTGCCAGCAGACTAGGACTAGGCCCTAGCACAGATACGCAGTATTTT
v_call: TRBV2
clone_size: -
d_call: TRBD2
j_call: TRBJ2-3

cdr3_aa: CASSEYRAWSSGNTIYF
cdr3_nt: TGTGCCAGCAGTGAATACAGGGCCTGGAGCTCTGGAAACACCATATATTTT
v_call: TRBV2
clone_size: few
d_call: -
j_call: TRBJ1-3

cdr3_aa: CASPGNSGELFF
cdr3_nt: TGTGCCAGTCCAGGGAACAGCGGGGAGCTGTTTTTT
v_call: TRBV28
clone_size: -
d_call: -
j_call: TRBJ2-2

cdr3_aa: CASSFRGSSVHNEQFF
cdr3_nt: TGTGCCAGCAGTTTTCGCGGGAGCAGTGTCCACAATGAGCAGTTCTTC
v_call: TRBV28
clone_size: -
d_call: TRBD2
j_call: TRBJ2-1

cdr3_aa: CASSFYPQRGYTF
cdr3_nt: TGTGCCAGCAGTTTCTACCCCCAAAGAGGCTACACCTTC
v_call: TRBV12-3/TRBV12-4
clone_size: -
d_call: -
j_call: TRBJ1-2

cdr3_aa: CASSLWQSSYNSPLHF
cdr3_nt: TGCGCCAGCAGCTTGTGGCAAAGCTCCTATAATTCACCCCTCCACTTT
v_call: TRBV5-1
clone_size: few
d_call: -
j_call: TRBJ1-6

cdr3_aa: CASSWTGSVDTQYF
cdr3_nt: TGTGCCAGCAGTTGGACAGGATCTGTGGATACGCAGTATTTT
v_call: TRBV5-5
clone_size: few
d_call: TRBD1
j_call: TRBJ2-3

cdr3_aa: CASSPPSTNEKLFF
cdr3_nt: TGTGCCAGCTCACCTCCCTCAACTAATGAAAAACTGTTTTTT
v_call: TRBV18
clone_size: -
d_call: -
j_call: TRBJ1-4

cdr3_aa: CASSSSGTRYEQYF
cdr3_nt: TGTGCCAGCAGTTCTAGCGGGACAAGATACGAGCAGTACTTC
v_call: TRBV6-6
clone_size: -
d_call: TRBD2
j_call: TRBJ2-7

cdr3_aa: CASSIDYGHRPGELFF
cdr3_nt: TGTGCCAGTAGTATAGATTATGGGCATAGACCCGGGGAGCTGTTTTTT
v_call: TRBV19
clone_size: once
d_call: -
j_call: TRBJ2-2

cdr3_aa: CASSLAQGGSNQPQHF
cdr3_nt: TGTGCCAGCAGCTTAGCGCAAGGGGGTAGCAATCAGCCCCAGCATTTT
v_call: TRBV7-2
clone_size: -
d_call: -
j_call: TRBJ1-5

cdr3_aa: CASSRGSSGANVLTF
cdr3_nt: TGTGCCAGCAGCCGGGGGAGCTCTGGGGCCAACGTCCTGACTTTC
v_call: TRBV7-3
clone_size: -
d_call: -
j_call: TRBJ2-6